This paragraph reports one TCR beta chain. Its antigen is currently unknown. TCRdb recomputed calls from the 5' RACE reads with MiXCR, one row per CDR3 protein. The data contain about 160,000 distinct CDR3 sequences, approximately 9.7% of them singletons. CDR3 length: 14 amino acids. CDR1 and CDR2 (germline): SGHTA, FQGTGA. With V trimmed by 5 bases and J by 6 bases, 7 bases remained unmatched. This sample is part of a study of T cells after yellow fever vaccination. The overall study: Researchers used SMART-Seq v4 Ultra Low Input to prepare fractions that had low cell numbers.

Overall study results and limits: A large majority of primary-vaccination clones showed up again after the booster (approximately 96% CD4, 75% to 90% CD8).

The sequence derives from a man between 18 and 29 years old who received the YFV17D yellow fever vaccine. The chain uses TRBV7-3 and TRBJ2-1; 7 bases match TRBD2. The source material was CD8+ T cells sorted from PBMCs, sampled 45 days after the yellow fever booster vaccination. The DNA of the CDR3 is TGTGCCAGCAGCCCCCGGGACTATAGCAATGAGCAGTTCTTC. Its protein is CASSPRDYSNEQFF.